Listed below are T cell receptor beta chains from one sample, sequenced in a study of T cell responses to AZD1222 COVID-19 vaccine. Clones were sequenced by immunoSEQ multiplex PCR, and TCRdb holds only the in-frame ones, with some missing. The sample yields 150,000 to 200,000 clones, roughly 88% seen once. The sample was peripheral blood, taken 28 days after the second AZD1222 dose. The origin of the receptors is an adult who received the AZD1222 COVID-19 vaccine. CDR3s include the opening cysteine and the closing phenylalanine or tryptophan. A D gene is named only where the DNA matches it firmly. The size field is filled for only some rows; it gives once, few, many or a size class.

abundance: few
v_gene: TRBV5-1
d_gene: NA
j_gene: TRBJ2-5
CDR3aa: CASSLGRRGKETQYF
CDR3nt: TGCGCCAGCAGCTTGGGGCGTAGAGGGAAAGAGACCCAGTACTTC

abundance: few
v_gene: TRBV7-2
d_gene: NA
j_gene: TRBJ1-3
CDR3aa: CASSFGGPGNTIYF
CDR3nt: TGTGCCAGCAGCTTCGGGGGTCCTGGAAACACCATATATTTT

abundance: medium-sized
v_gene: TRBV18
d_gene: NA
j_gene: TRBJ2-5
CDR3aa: CASSPLAAEETQYF
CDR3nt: TGTGCCAGCTCACCACTAGCGGCCGAAGAGACCCAGTACTTC

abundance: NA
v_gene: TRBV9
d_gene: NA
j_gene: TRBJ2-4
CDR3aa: CASSVSGRGNIQYF
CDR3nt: TGTGCCAGCAGCGTATCTGGGCGCGGAAACATTCAGTACTTC

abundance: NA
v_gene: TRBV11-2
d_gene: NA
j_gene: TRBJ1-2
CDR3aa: CASSLDRDYGYTF
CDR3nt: TGTGCCAGCAGCTTAGACAGGGACTATGGCTACACCTTC

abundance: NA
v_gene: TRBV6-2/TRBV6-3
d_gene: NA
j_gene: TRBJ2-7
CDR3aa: CASSYERGYYEQYF
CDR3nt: TGTGCCAGCAGTTACGAACGGGGATACTACGAGCAGTACTTC

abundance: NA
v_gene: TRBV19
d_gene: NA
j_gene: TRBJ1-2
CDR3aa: CATSSGPYGYTF
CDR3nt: TGTGCCACCTCCTCAGGACCTTATGGCTACACCTTC

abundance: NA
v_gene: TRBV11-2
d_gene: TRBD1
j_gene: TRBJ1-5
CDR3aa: CASSLDRGTQPQHF
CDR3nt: TGTGCCAGCAGCTTAGACAGGGGGACTCAGCCCCAGCATTTT

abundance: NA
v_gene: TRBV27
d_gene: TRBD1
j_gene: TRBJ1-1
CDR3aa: CASRPTGGDTEAFF
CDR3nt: TGTGCCAGCAGACCCACAGGGGGCGACACTGAAGCTTTCTTT

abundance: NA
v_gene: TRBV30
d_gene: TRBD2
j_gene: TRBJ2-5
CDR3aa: CAWSVLVSGGPGETQYF
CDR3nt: TGTGCCTGGAGTGTACTCGTTAGCGGGGGGCCAGGGGAGACCCAGTACTTC

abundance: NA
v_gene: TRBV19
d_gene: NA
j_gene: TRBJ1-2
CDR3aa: CASSIADSYTF
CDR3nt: TGTGCCAGTAGTATAGCGGACAGCTACACCTTC

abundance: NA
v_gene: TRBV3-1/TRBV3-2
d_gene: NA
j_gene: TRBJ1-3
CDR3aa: CASSQGVSSGNTIYF
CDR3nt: TGTGCCAGCAGCCAGGGGGTTAGCTCTGGAAACACCATATATTTT

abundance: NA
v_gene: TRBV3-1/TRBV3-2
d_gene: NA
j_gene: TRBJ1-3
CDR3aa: CASSQGLGNTIYF
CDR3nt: TGTGCCAGCAGCCAAGGCCTAGGAAACACCATATATTTT

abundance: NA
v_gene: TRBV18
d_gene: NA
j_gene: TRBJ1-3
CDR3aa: CASSPTPGGSGNTIYF
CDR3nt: TGTGCCAGCTCACCAACCCCGGGGGGTTCTGGAAACACCATATATTTT

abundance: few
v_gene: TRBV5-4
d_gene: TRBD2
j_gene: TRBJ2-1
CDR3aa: CASSQRGGRINEQFF
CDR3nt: TGTGCCAGCAGTCAGCGGGGGGGCCGGATCAATGAGCAGTTCTTC

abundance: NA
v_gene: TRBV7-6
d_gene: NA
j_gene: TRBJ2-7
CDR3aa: CASSLVRASSYEQYF
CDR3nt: TGTGCCAGCAGCTTAGTACGGGCGAGCTCCTACGAGCAGTACTTC

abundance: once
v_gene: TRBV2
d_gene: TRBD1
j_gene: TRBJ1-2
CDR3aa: CASSDRTGNLHGYTF
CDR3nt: TGTGCCAGCAGTGACCGGACAGGGAATTTGCATGGCTACACCTTC

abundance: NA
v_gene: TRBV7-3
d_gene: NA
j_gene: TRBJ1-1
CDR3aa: CASSTEQGGTEAFF
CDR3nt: TGTGCCAGCAGCACGGAACAGGGTGGCACTGAAGCTTTCTTT

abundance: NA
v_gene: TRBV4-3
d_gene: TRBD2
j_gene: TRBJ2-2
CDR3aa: CASSQDYGAGGPSTGELFF
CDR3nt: TGCGCCAGCAGCCAAGATTATGGAGCGGGGGGGCCGAGCACCGGGGAGCTGTTTTTT

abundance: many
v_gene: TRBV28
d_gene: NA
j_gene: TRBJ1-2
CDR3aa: CATGGVIYGYTF
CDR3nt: TGTGCCACGGGAGGGGTAATCTATGGCTACACCTTC

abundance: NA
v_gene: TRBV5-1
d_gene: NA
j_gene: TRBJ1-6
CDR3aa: CASSLEGRGHSPLHF
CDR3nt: TGCGCCAGCAGCTTGGAGGGCAGGGGACATTCACCCCTCCACTTT

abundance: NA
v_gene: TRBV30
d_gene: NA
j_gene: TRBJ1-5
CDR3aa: CAWSVGAKVYSNQPQHF
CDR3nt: TGTGCCTGGAGTGTGGGGGCAAAGGTCTATAGCAATCAGCCCCAGCATTTT

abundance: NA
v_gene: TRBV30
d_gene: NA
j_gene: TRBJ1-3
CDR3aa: CAWRNPASGNTIYF
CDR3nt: TGTGCCTGGAGGAATCCAGCCTCTGGAAACACCATATATTTT

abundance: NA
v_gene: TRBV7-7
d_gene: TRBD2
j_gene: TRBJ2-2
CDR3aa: CASSPWASGGRGTGELFF
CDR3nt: TGTGCCAGCAGCCCCTGGGCTAGCGGGGGGCGGGGCACCGGGGAGCTGTTTTTT

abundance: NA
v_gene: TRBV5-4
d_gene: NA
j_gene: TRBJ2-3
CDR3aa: CASSSSTDTQYF
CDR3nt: TGTGCCAGCAGCTCCAGCACAGATACGCAGTATTTT

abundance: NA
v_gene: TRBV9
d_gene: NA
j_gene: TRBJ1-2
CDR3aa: CASSVARGYGYTF
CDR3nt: TGTGCCAGCAGCGTAGCGAGGGGCTATGGCTACACCTTC

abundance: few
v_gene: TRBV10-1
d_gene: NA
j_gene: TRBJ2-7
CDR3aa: CASSDRKSSYEQYF
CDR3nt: TGCGCCAGCAGTGACAGAAAAAGCTCCTACGAGCAGTACTTC

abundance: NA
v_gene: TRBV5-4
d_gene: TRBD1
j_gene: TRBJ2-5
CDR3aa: CASSQGVGGQETQYF
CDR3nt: TGTGCCAGCAGCCAGGGGGTTGGGGGTCAAGAGACCCAGTACTTC

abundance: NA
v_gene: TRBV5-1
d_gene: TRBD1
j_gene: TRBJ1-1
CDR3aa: CASSPRDSLGTEAFF
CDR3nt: TGCGCCAGCAGCCCCCGGGACAGCTTGGGCACTGAAGCTTTCTTT

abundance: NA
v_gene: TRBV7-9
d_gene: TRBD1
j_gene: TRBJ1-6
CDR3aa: CASSLQGVGSPLHF
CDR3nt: TGTGCCAGCAGCTTACAGGGGGTAGGATCACCCCTCCACTTT

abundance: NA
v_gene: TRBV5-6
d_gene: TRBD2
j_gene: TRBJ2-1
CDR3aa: CASSVSGGLYNEQFF
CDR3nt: TGTGCCAGCAGCGTCAGCGGGGGCCTCTACAATGAGCAGTTCTTC

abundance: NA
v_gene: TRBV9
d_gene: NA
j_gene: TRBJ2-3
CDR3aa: CASSPGEPSTDTQYF
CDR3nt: TGTGCCAGCAGCCCTGGGGAGCCTAGCACAGATACGCAGTATTTT